These 18 T cell receptor beta chains share one sample of origin, sequenced in a study of CD8 T cells in ankylosing spondylitis. TCRdb processed the 5' RACE reads anew with MiXCR; each CDR3 protein has one entry. The data show about 110,000 distinct CDR3 sequences, less than 25% seen once. Sample: synovial fluid, either unsorted or a sorted T cell fraction (not recorded which). These receptors were obtained from a male donor with ankylosing spondylitis.

The rearrangement uses TRBV7-6 and TRBJ2-7, with TRBD2 identical over 9 bases. This CDR3 comprises 16 residues. V gave up 5 bases and J gave up 7 bases; unmatched junction bases: 15. The germline V gene encodes CDR1 SGHVS and CDR2 FNYEAQ. CDR3 protein: CASSAGLAGETREQYF. The CDR3 DNA follows: TGTGCCAGCAGCGCCGGTTTAGCGGGAGAAACTCGAGAGCAGTACTTC.

The CDR3 sequence is CASSPRLAGSVGEQFF. The DNA for the CDR3 is TGTGCCAGCAGCCCTAGACTAGCGGGAAGCGTAGGTGAGCAGTTCTTC. This rearrangement joins TRBV9 to TRBJ2-1, with TRBD2 matching over 11 bases. V was pared by 4 bases and J by 9 bases, with 12 bases of the junction left unmatched. Germline CDR1 SGDLS, CDR2 YYNGEE. The CDR3 has 16 amino acids.

The V and J genes are TRBV5-1 and TRBJ2-1; D call uncertain. The ends were cut back, 5 bases at V and 0 bases at J, with 12 bases in the middle. The CDR3 length is 15 residues. CDR1 and CDR2 from the germline V gene are SGHRS and YFSETQ. The CDR3 loop is CASRKDSFSYNEQFF. In DNA, the CDR3 is TGCGCCAGCAGGAAAGACTCGTTCTCCTACAATGAGCAGTTCTTC.

The chain has TRBV7-2 and TRBJ2-1, with TRBD2 identical over 9 bases. Germline CDR1 and CDR2: SGHTA and FQGNSA. This CDR3 region has 16 residues. V shed 5 bases and J 4 bases; nucleotides not matched to a gene: 9. In DNA, the CDR3 is TGTGCCAGCAGCATTTCGACTAGCGGTTCTTACAATGAGCAGTTCTTC. Amino acids: CASSISTSGSYNEQFF.

V usage is TRBV30 and J usage is TRBJ2-3; D is unresolved. Trimming pared 1 base from V and 4 bases from J, leaving 12 bases between. Germline V gene lookup returns CDR1 GTSNPN and CDR2 SVGIG (reference sequence). CDR3 length: 14 residues. The CDR3 nucleotides are TGTGCCTGGAGTGGGGCTACTGTTGCAGATACGCAGTATTTT. Amino acids: CAWSGATVADTQYF. The entire variable domain, with the rest obtained from reference TRBV30 and TRBJ2-3, is as follows: SQTIHQWPATLVQPVGSPLSLECTVEGTSNPNLYWYRQAAGRGLQLLFYSVGIGQISSEVPQNLSASRPQDRQFILSSKKLLLSDSGFYLCAWSGATVADTQYFGPGTRLTVL.

This clonotype was recorded a few times. V gene TRBV30 combines with J gene TRBJ1-2, with D unclear. The length of the CDR3 is 13 residues. V lost 1 base to trimming and J lost 4 bases, with 10 bases between them. CDR1 and CDR2 from the germline V gene are GTSNPN and SVGIG (reference sequence). The DNA for the CDR3 is TGTGCCTGGAGTGAGGGCCATACCTATGGCTACACCTTC. This encodes CAWSEGHTYGYTF. Full variable domain (rest looked up from reference TRBV30 and TRBJ1-2): SQTIHQWPATLVQPVGSPLSLECTVEGTSNPNLYWYRQAAGRGLQLLFYSVGIGQISSEVPQNLSASRPQDRQFILSSKKLLLSDSGFYLCAWSEGHTYGYTFGSGTRLTVV.

This clonotype was seen many times. The rearrangement links TRBV3-1 to TRBJ2-1; the match to TRBD2 covers 13 bases. Losses at the gene ends were 1 base for V and 4 bases for J; bases not matched to a gene: 7. The germline CDR1 and CDR2 sequences are LGHDT and YNNKEL (reference sequence). CDR3 size: 18 residues. The CDR3 DNA follows: TGTGCCAGCAGCCAAGGAATCGGACTAGCGGGAGAGTACAATGAGCAGTTCTTC. The encoded protein is CASSQGIGLAGEYNEQFF.

The chain joins TRBV20-1 to TRBJ2-7; perhaps D is TRBD1 or TRBD2 (6 bases each). Trimming took 6 bases from V and 4 from J, leaving 16 bases between them. The CDR3 length is 13 residues. From germline, CDR1 is DFQATT and CDR2 SNEGSKA (reference sequence). The CDR3 coding sequence is TGCAGTGCAAGGGGGGACGGCTTATACGAGCAGTACTTC. It codes for CSARGDGLYEQYF.

The chain uses TRBV20-1 and TRBJ2-5; D perhaps matches TRBD2 (6 bases). Germline V gene lookup returns CDR1 DFQATT and CDR2 SNEGSKA (reference sequence). The CDR3 is 11 residues long. Trimming removed 3 bases from V and 7 bases from J, with 9 bases in between. The CDR3 here is CSASGGGTQYF. The CDR3 DNA follows: TGCAGTGCTAGCGGGGGAGGGACCCAGTACTTC.

This clonotype occurred once. This may stem from a read error, because a much larger clone lies one nucleotide away. V and J are TRBV14 and TRBJ1-2, with a possible D match to TRBD1 (5 bases). Germline values: CDR1 SGHDN, CDR2 FVKESK. This CDR3 region has 13 residues. In DNA, the CDR3 is TGTGCCGGCAGCCAGGACACCGACTATGGCTACACCTTC. The encoded protein is CAGSQDTDYGYTF. Complete variable domain (other parts from reference TRBV14 and TRBJ1-2): EAGVTQFPSHSVIEKGQTVTLRCDPISGHDNLYWYRRVMGKEIKFLLHFVKESKQDESGMPNNRFLAERTGGTYSTLKVQPAELEDSGVYFCAGSQDTDYGYTFGSGTRLTVV.

Many counts were recorded for this clonotype. V usage is TRBV7-9 and J usage is TRBJ2-1, with unresolved D. The CDR3 has 15 amino acids. V lost 5 bases, J lost 0 bases, and 11 bases lay in between. CDR1 is SEHNR and CDR2 is FQNEAQ in the germline V gene (reference sequence). The CDR3: CASSPQRSSYNEQFF. The CDR3 region has the DNA TGTGCCAGCAGCCCCCAGAGAAGCTCCTACAATGAGCAGTTCTTC.

This rearrangement joins TRBV2 to TRBJ2-1; TRBD1 or TRBD2 may be the D gene (5 bases each). CDR1 is SNHLY, CDR2 FYNNEI, per germline. This CDR3 has 13 amino acids. The V end was cut by 7 bases, the J end by 6 bases, with 13 bases between. CDR3 DNA sequence: TGTGCCAGCACTGGGGGAGAGTCCAATGAGCAGTTCTTC. It yields the protein CASTGGESNEQFF.

This clonotype occurred many times. The rearrangement uses TRBV5-1 and TRBJ2-1; TRBD2 agrees at 9 bases. V dropped 3 bases and J dropped 0; count of bases not matched to a gene: 4. The CDR3 has 16 amino acids. The germline V gene encodes CDR1 SGHRS and CDR2 YFSETQ. As DNA, the CDR3 is TGCGCCAGCAGCTCTAATAGCGGGGGCTCCTACAATGAGCAGTTCTTC. It yields the protein CASSSNSGGSYNEQFF.

The CDR3, as DNA: TGTGCCAGCAGCCAAGCTTACAATGAGCAGTTCTTC. Amino acid sequence: CASSQAYNEQFF. The genes are TRBV3-1 and TRBJ2-1; D not certain. The germline CDR1 and CDR2 sequences are LGHDT and YNNKEL (reference sequence). The CDR3 is 12 amino acids. The V end lost 1 base, the J end lost 4 bases, and 2 bases lay between the germline ends.

This clonotype was recorded many times. This chain links TRBV6-6 with TRBJ2-1, with D perhaps TRBD2 (6 bases). With 2 bases removed from V and 7 bases from J, the gap between germline ends came to 9 bases. CDR1 and CDR2 (germline): MNHNY, SVGAGI (reference sequence). CDR3 length: 13 residues. The CDR3 loop reads CASSYPGRNEQFF. The CDR3 DNA reads TGTGCCAGCAGTTACCCTGGGAGGAATGAGCAGTTCTTC.

This clonotype was counted between two and nine times. This may come from a read error, since a much larger clone is one base off. The rearrangement joins TRBV29-1 to TRBJ1-1; no reliable D call. Germline CDR1 is SQVTM and CDR2 is ANQGSEA. The CDR3 sequence is 14 residues long. The CDR3 loop reads CSVELVGLNTEVFF. DNA of the CDR3: TGCAGCGTTGAATTGGTGGGTCTGAACACTGAAGTTTTCTTT. Variable domain in full (rest from reference TRBV29-1 and TRBJ1-1): SAVISQKPSRDICQRGTSLTIQCQVDSQVTMMFWYRQQPGQSLTLIATANQGSEATYESGFVIDKFPISRPNLTFSTLTVSNMSPEDSSIYLCSVELVGLNTEVFFGQGTRLTVV.

This chain links TRBV19 with TRBJ2-7; 7 nucleotides agree with TRBD1. This CDR3 is 13 amino acids long. The germline V gene encodes CDR1 LNHDA and CDR2 SQIVND (reference sequence). Losses at the gene ends were 4 bases for V and 3 bases for J; bases not matched to a gene: 3. CDR3 sequence: CASSTGTVYEQYF. The CDR3 nucleotides read TGTGCCAGTAGTACCGGGACAGTCTACGAGCAGTACTTC.

V and J are TRBV7-9 and TRBJ1-5, with TRBD1 identical over 8 bases. The CDR3 is 17 amino acids. The J segment lost 0 bases and the V segment lost 1 base, leaving 5 bases of the junction unmatched. Germline CDR1 is SEHNR and CDR2 is FQNEAQ (reference sequence). The CDR3 protein is CASSLGQGQGSNQPQHF. The CDR3 DNA follows: TGTGCCAGCAGCTTAGGGCAAGGACAGGGTAGCAATCAGCCCCAGCATTTT.